Listed below are T cell receptor beta chains from one sample, sequenced in a study of blood T cell repertoires in COVID-19. Produced via immunoSEQ multiplex PCR; TCRdb's table is partial and in-frame only. The sample has around 190,000 clones, about 88% seen once. Sequenced sample: peripheral blood. These receptors all come from a human donor in a cohort sampled during active COVID-19. Both conserved end residues are part of each CDR3. The D gene is left open where the match is weak. Rows give clone size only sometimes, using once, few, many, or a class for an expanded clone.

V gene,D gene,clone size,J gene,CDR3 DNA,CDR3 protein
TRBV21-1,.,.,TRBJ1-4,TGTGCCAGCAGCAAAGTGTCCAGGGGGCGCGTTGAAAAACTGTTTTTT,CASSKVSRGRVEKLFF
TRBV2,.,.,TRBJ2-6,TGTGCCAGCAGCCCAAGTGCGACTTCTGGGGCCAACGTCCTGACTTTC,CASSPSATSGANVLTF
TRBV15,.,.,TRBJ2-1,TGTGCCACCAGCCGAATACGGAGAGGCAATGAGCAGTTCTTC,CATSRIRRGNEQFF
TRBV2,TRBD2,.,TRBJ2-1,TGTGCCAGCAGCGTAGGGGAAGCGGGATCAGGGAATGAGCAGTTCTTC,CASSVGEAGSGNEQFF
TRBV4-1,TRBD2,once,TRBJ2-3,TGCGCCAGCAGCCGCGTGATTCCGGGACTAGGTTGGGATACGCAGTATTTT,CASSRVIPGLGWDTQYF
TRBV3-1/TRBV3-2,.,.,TRBJ2-7,TGTGCCAGCAGCCACCACGGGAGTTCCTACGAGCAGTACTTC,CASSHHGSSYEQYF
TRBV5-1,TRBD1,.,TRBJ2-7,TGCGCCAGCAGCCGGGGACAGGGGGCGCTCGAGCAGTACTTC,CASSRGQGALEQYF
TRBV30,.,.,TRBJ1-1,TGTGCCTGGAGTGTACTCGACAGAAACACTGAAGCTTTCTTT,CAWSVLDRNTEAFF
TRBV5-1,TRBD1,.,TRBJ1-6,TGCGCCAGCAGCTCACAGGGGATTAATTCACCCCTCCACTTT,CASSSQGINSPLHF
TRBV10-3,TRBD2,.,TRBJ2-2,TGTGCCATCAGTGGTCCAGCGGGGTACTCCGGGGAGCTGTTTTTT,CAISGPAGYSGELFF
TRBV9,TRBD1,.,TRBJ1-3,TGTGCCAGCAGCCCGGGACAGGGGGAAAACACCATATATTTT,CASSPGQGENTIYF
TRBV19,TRBD2,.,TRBJ2-3,TGTGCCAGTAAGACGAACACGGCTAGCGGGAGACGGGTAGGGACAGATACGCAGTATTTT,CASKTNTASGRRVGTDTQYF
TRBV28,.,.,TRBJ2-1,TGTGCCAGCAGTTTAACAGGGTGGAATGAGCAGTTCTTC,CASSLTGWNEQFF
TRBV4-1,TRBD1,.,TRBJ2-7,TGCGCCAGCAGCCAACCGGGACAGGGGAGCTACGAGCAGTACTTC,CASSQPGQGSYEQYF
TRBV13,TRBD2,.,TRBJ2-2,TGTGCCAGCAGCTTAGAAGGACTAGCGGTAAAGAACACCGGGGAGCTGTTTTTT,CASSLEGLAVKNTGELFF
TRBV19,TRBD1,.,TRBJ1-2,TGTGCCAGTAGTGTCCGGGACAGCCTCTATGGCTACACCTTC,CASSVRDSLYGYTF
TRBV30,TRBD1,.,TRBJ1-2,TGTGCCTGGAGTGCCAAACAGGGGGCATTATATGGCTACACCTTC,CAWSAKQGALYGYTF
TRBV5-1,TRBD1,.,TRBJ1-2,TGCGCCAGCAGCACCGGACAGGGTTATTCTAACTATGGCTACACCTTC,CASSTGQGYSNYGYTF
TRBV30,TRBD1,.,TRBJ2-2,TGTGCCTGGAGGGGGGGACAGGGGGTCCTCAGCGGGGAGCTGTTTTTT,CAWRGGQGVLSGELFF
TRBV5-4,TRBD2,once,TRBJ2-3,TGTGCCAGCACACTAGCGACTAGCACAGATACGCAGTATTTT,CASTLATSTDTQYF
TRBV2,TRBD1,.,TRBJ1-4,TGTGCCAGCAGTGAAAGACAGGGGGCGGTTGAAAAACTGTTTTTT,CASSERQGAVEKLFF
TRBV5-1,.,.,TRBJ2-3,TGCGCCAGCAGCAAGGACAGCATGGATACGCAGTATTTT,CASSKDSMDTQYF
TRBV7-2,TRBD2,.,TRBJ2-3,TGTGCCAGCAGCCCCGGGGGGTTGCAGTATTTT,CASSPGGLQYF
TRBV6-4,.,once,TRBJ1-4,TGTGCCAGCAGTGACTCCCCCGGTGAAAAACTGTTTTTT,CASSDSPGEKLFF
TRBV20-1,TRBD2,.,TRBJ2-7,TGCAGTGCTAGTTTCGGGAGGGCCTACGAGCAGTACTTC,CSASFGRAYEQYF
TRBV18,TRBD1,.,TRBJ1-1,TGTGCCAGCTCACCACCCCTAGGACAGGGAGCATCTGAAGCTTTCTTT,CASSPPLGQGASEAFF
TRBV29-1,TRBD1,once,TRBJ2-2,TGCAGCGTTTTCAGGACAGGGGAAGGGAACACCGGGGAGCTGTTTTTT,CSVFRTGEGNTGELFF
TRBV30,TRBD2,.,TRBJ2-1,TGTGCCTGGAGTGTAGCGGGGAGGCATAATGAGCAGTTCTTC,CAWSVAGRHNEQFF
TRBV7-2,.,.,TRBJ2-7,TGTGCCAGCAGCTTACAGAGGACAAGCTTCTACGAGCAGTACTTC,CASSLQRTSFYEQYF
TRBV18,.,.,TRBJ2-3,TGTGCCAGCTCACCAGGCACGAACACAGATACGCAGTATTTT,CASSPGTNTDTQYF
TRBV10-3,.,few,TRBJ1-1,TGTGCCATCAGCAAGACATCGAACACTGAAGCTTTCTTT,CAISKTSNTEAFF
TRBV5-4,.,.,TRBJ2-7,TGTGCCAGCAGCGGGAACCAGGGGTACGAGCAGTACTTC,CASSGNQGYEQYF
TRBV11-2,TRBD1,.,TRBJ1-1,TGTGCCAGCAGCCTATCGGACAGGGGAACTGAAGCTTTCTTT,CASSLSDRGTEAFF
TRBV5-1,.,.,TRBJ2-3,TGCGCCAGCAGGTCGGGACAACCCACAGATACGCAGTATTTT,CASRSGQPTDTQYF
TRBV5-1,TRBD1,.,TRBJ1-4,TGCGCCAGCAGCTCCGGGACAGGAGGTGAAAAACTGTTTTTT,CASSSGTGGEKLFF
TRBV15,.,.,TRBJ1-1,TGTGCCACCAGTTCCGAGCTTAAGAACACTGAAGCTTTCTTT,CATSSELKNTEAFF
TRBV2,TRBD1,.,TRBJ2-7,TGTGCCAGCAGAGACCTGACAGGGCGCGCAGGCGAGCAGTACTTC,CASRDLTGRAGEQYF
TRBV28,TRBD1,.,TRBJ1-2,TGTGCCAGCAGTACTCTGGACAGGGGGGGCGGCTACACCTTC,CASSTLDRGGGYTF
TRBV27,TRBD2,.,TRBJ2-6,TGTGCCAGCAGCCCCGGGTGGGTAGCGGGAGAGGCTGGGGCCAACGTCCTGACTTTC,CASSPGWVAGEAGANVLTF
TRBV28,.,.,TRBJ2-7,TGTGCCAGCAGTCCCTACGGGGGTCGATCCTACGAGCAGTACTTC,CASSPYGGRSYEQYF
TRBV24-1,TRBD2,many,TRBJ2-7,TGTGCCACCAGTGATGGAGCGGGACCTGGGCAGTACTTC,CATSDGAGPGQYF
TRBV7-8,TRBD2,once,TRBJ2-7,TGTGCCAGCAGCTGGTTAGCGGGCTCCTACGAGCAGTACTTC,CASSWLAGSYEQYF
TRBV5-4,.,.,TRBJ2-5,TGTGCCAGCAGCAAAGGGGGCCAAGAGACCCAGTACTTC,CASSKGGQETQYF
TRBV4-3,.,.,TRBJ2-2,TGCGCCAGCAGCTCCGACAGACTGACCGGGGAGCTGTTTTTT,CASSSDRLTGELFF
TRBV27,TRBD1,.,TRBJ1-5,TGTGCCAGCAGCTCCCCAGGGGGCGCGCAGCCCCAGCATTTT,CASSSPGGAQPQHF
TRBV7-2,TRBD2,few,TRBJ2-3,TGTGCCAGCAGCTTAACTAGCGGCGATACGCAGTATTTT,CASSLTSGDTQYF
TRBV10-3,.,.,TRBJ2-5,TGTGCCATCAGTGAGGGAGGTTACCAGTACTTC,CAISEGGYQYF
TRBV5-1,TRBD1,.,TRBJ2-2,TGCGCCAGCAGCTTGGGACAGGGAAACACCGGGGAGCTGTTTTTT,CASSLGQGNTGELFF
TRBV21-1,.,.,TRBJ2-7,TGTGCCAGCCCCCGGCCGACAGGGTTTGTCTACGAGCAGTACTTC,CASPRPTGFVYEQYF
TRBV19,TRBD1,.,TRBJ1-2,TGTGCCAGTAGCGTTACAGGGGCGGCCTATGGCTACACCTTC,CASSVTGAAYGYTF
TRBV30,.,once,TRBJ1-1,TGTGCCTGGAGTGTCGGGGGGAGTTTAGCGGTCGGAGCTTTCTTT,CAWSVGGSLAVGAFF
TRBV20-1,TRBD1,.,TRBJ1-1,TGCAGTGCGAGTAACTCCGGGACAGGGGAGCAAAACACTGAAGCTTTCTTT,CSASNSGTGEQNTEAFF
TRBV4-3,.,few,TRBJ2-7,TGCGCCAGCAGCCAAGCCGGGTCCTACGAGCAGTACTTC,CASSQAGSYEQYF
TRBV6-2/TRBV6-3,.,few,TRBJ1-5,TGTGCCAGCAGTCGCGGGTGGCGAAGCAATCAGCCCCAGCATTTT,CASSRGWRSNQPQHF
TRBV5-1,.,.,TRBJ2-7,TGCGCCAGCGCGCGGGATACCTACGAGCAGTACTTC,CASARDTYEQYF
TRBV28,.,once,TRBJ2-7,TGTGCCAGCCGAAGCGGAGGTTCCTCCTACGAGCAGTACTTC,CASRSGGSSYEQYF
TRBV5-4,TRBD1,once,TRBJ1-2,TGTGCCAGCAGCTTGGGACAGGGCTACTATGGCTACACCTTC,CASSLGQGYYGYTF
TRBV3-1/TRBV3-2,TRBD1,.,TRBJ1-5,TGTGCCAGCAGCCCCAAGTCGGGACAGGGGGCTAACCTAAATCAGCCCCAGCATTTT,CASSPKSGQGANLNQPQHF
TRBV3-1/TRBV3-2,.,.,TRBJ1-5,TGTGCCAGCAGCCAATCGCGGCTAAATTTTCAGGGTTCAATCCGTCAGCCCCAGCATTTT,CASSQSRLNFQGSIRQPQHF
TRBV29-1,TRBD2,.,TRBJ2-3,TGCAGCGGGGCGACTAGCGGGAGTAGGAGAGGGGTCACAGATACGCAGTATTTT,CSGATSGSRRGVTDTQYF